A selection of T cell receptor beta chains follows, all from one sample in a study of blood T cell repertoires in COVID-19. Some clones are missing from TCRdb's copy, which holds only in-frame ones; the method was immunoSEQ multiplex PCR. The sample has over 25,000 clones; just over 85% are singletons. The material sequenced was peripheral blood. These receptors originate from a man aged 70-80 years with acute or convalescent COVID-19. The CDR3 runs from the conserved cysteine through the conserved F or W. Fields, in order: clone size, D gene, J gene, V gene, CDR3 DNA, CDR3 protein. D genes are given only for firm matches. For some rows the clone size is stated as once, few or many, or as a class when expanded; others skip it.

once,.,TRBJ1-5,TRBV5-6,TGTGCCAGCAGCTTCCGGGAGAGCAATCAGCCCCAGCATTTT,CASSFRESNQPQHF
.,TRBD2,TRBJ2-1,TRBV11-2,TGTGCCAGCAGCTTGGGACTAGCGAGCCTCTACAATGAGCAGTTCTTC,CASSLGLASLYNEQFF
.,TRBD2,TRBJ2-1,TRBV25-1,TGTGCCAGCAGTGCTTTTAGGAGCGGGAGGGAGGATGAGCAGTTCTTC,CASSAFRSGREDEQFF
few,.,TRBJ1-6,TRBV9,TGTGCCAGCAGCCCAACTAGTAGGGAGTCACCCCTCCACTTT,CASSPTSRESPLHF
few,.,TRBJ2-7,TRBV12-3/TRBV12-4,TGTGCCAGCAGTTTAATCGACGAGCAGTACTTC,CASSLIDEQYF
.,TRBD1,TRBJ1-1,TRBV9,TGTGCCAGCAGCGTAGACCACAGGGGGTACACTGAAGCTTTCTTT,CASSVDHRGYTEAFF
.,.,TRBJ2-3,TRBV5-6,TGTGCCAGCAGCCGGCCGGCGGAAACTAGCACAGATACGCAGTATTTT,CASSRPAETSTDTQYF
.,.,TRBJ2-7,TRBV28,TGTGCCAGCAGTCCTCCAGGGTACGAGCAGTACTTC,CASSPPGYEQYF
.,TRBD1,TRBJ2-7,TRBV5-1,TGCGCCAGCAGCGCGGGACAGGGGGTGTGGGAGCAGTACTTC,CASSAGQGVWEQYF
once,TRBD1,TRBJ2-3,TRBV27,TGTGCCAGCAGACGGGACAGTCGCACAGATACGCAGTATTTT,CASRRDSRTDTQYF
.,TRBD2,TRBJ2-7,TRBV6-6,TGTGCCAGCAGGCCAGGACTAGCGGGAGTGTACGAGCAGTACTTC,CASRPGLAGVYEQYF
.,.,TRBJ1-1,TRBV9,TGTGCCAGCAGCGTAGATCAGGACAGACGCTCGAACACTGAAGCTTTCTTT,CASSVDQDRRSNTEAFF
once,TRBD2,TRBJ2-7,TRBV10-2,TGCGCCAGCAGGTCAGGGGCTAGCGGGACCTACGAGCAGTACTTC,CASRSGASGTYEQYF
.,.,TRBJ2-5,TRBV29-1,TGCAGCGTTGAACCGGGGTCTCAAGAGACCCAGTACTTC,CSVEPGSQETQYF
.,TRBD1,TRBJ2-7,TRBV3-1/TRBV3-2,TGTGCCAGCAGCCAAGGGGGACAGGGTATTTACGAGCAGTACTTC,CASSQGGQGIYEQYF
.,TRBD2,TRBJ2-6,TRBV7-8,TGTGCCAGCAGCCGAGGGGAGGGAGGGGCCAACGTCCTGACTTTC,CASSRGEGGANVLTF
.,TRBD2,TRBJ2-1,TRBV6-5,TGTGCCAGCAGACCCCCCCTCGCGGGAGAGCCGTTCTTC,CASRPPLAGEPFF
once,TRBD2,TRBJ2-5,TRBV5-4,TGTGCCAGCAGCTTGGGGCTAGCGGGAGACACCGAGGGAGAGACCCAGTACTTC,CASSLGLAGDTEGETQYF
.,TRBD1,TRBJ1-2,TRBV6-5,TGTGCCAGCAAAACAGGGGGGATTGGTGGCTACACCTTC,CASKTGGIGGYTF
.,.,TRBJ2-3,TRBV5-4,TGTGCCAGCCGGGGTTGGCTCGACGCCACAGATACGCAGTATTTT,CASRGWLDATDTQYF
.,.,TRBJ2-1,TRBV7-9,TGTACCTCGAAGACACATATGGACAATGAGCAGTTCTTC,CTSKTHMDNEQFF